This TCR beta chain was sequenced during a study of blood T cell repertoires in COVID-19 (dated by TCRdb to the early 2020s). For the study in its entirety: ImmuneRACE Cohort 3 recovered participants were defined by two consecutive negative NP/OP PCR tests, healthcare professional clearance, or symptom resolution. Collaborator samples came from the United States, Italy and Spain and covered acute and convalescent phases of COVID-19. The material from the prospective study consisted of cDNA or gDNA derived from T cells, B-cell-depleted T cells, or PBMCs. Deeply sampled blood TCRbeta repertoires from subjects exposed to, actively infected with, or recovered from COVID-19 were included in the dataset. The repertoires were released in a freely available public database intended as a resource for research on the immune response to SARS-CoV-2. The samples were drawn from two sources: the first 160 participants of the ongoing ImmuneRACE study, and 950 to 1,500 subjects contributed by 6 global collaborators. A de-identified subject ID, COVID-19 status, age in years and sex were almost always included in the sample metadata. Where HLA class I and class II types were available, the types were taken from metadata supplied by the sample provider, not from assay-based typing.

The paper's findings and limits, for the study overall: The amount of clinical and demographic metadata varied by source and participant and was provided uncurated.

The immunoSEQ Assay, a bias-controlled multiplex PCR, was used to amplify TCRbeta CDR3 regions from genomic DNA. For the original study's pipeline: The number of nucleated cells in each sample was estimated by amplification of reference gene primers within the assay. Sequence reads were collapsed and filtered to measure the absolute abundance of every unique TCRbeta CDR3 rearrangement. For each sample, productive Simpson clonality was calculated as the square root of Simpson's diversity index over productive rearrangements. Here the immuneACCESS table is served through TCRdb, limited to in-frame sequences with V and J called. Missing clones are a known gap in these copies; in checked studies unresolved V genes cover under half, and the rest lacks a known reason. The V and J calls and clone size were taken over from that table, and D and trimming were inferred from the DNA. The sample table shows 250,000 to 350,000 clones, and around 89% are seen once. Around 2% of the sample is taken by the ten largest.

Participants in the prospective study were aged 18 to 89 years, lived in 24 United States geographic areas, and enrolled through a virtual design. In the prospective study, participants were assigned to cohorts based on the clinical history participants reported in a screening survey and a study questionnaire. In the prospective study, mobile phlebotomists collected whole blood, serum and a nasopharyngeal or oropharyngeal swab from each participant. Additional blood draws and questionnaires over a roughly two-month period could optionally be provided by prospective study participants. Prospective study blood samples were shipped either frozen or at room temperature before DNA extraction. Worth noting for this clone: Its antigen is currently not known. Per-nucleotide qualities are absent, and no much larger clonotype sits a single base away.

From its cysteine to its phenylalanine, the CDR3 spans 16 amino acids. Only CDR3 DNA remains: 48 bases, in frame from the first base. The germline V gene encodes CDR1 SGHTA and CDR2 FQGNSA. V has 5 bases trimmed and J has 2 bases trimmed; junction bases matching no gene number 10. The specimen was PBMCs or T cells enriched from blood (not recorded which). This sequence was found in a woman aged 60-75 years in a cohort exposed to, infected with or recovered from COVID-19 (not recorded which). The chain couples TRBV7-2 to TRBJ1-2; 8 nucleotides in the junction match TRBD1. For the CDR3, the sequence is CASSAEWDRNNYGYTF. The nucleotide sequence is given as TGTGCCAGCAGCGCCGAGTGGGACAGGAACAACTATGGCTACACCTTC.